A selection of T cell receptor beta chains follows, all from one sample in a study of CD8+CD57+ T cells in acquired aplastic anemia. A single record per CDR3 protein comes from TCRdb applying MiXCR to the reads. This sample has 200,000 to 250,000 distinct CDR3 sequences, with about half found just once. Sequenced input: sorted CD4+, CD8+, or CD8+CD57+ T cells (not recorded which) from PBMCs. The receptor set was obtained from a human donor with aplastic anemia. The CDR3 runs from the conserved cysteine through the conserved F or W. A D gene is named only where the DNA matches it firmly. Size tells how often a clone was seen (once, few, many) or the class of an expanded clone, and some rows leave it out.

v_gene: TRBV7-2
d_gene: -
j_gene: TRBJ2-7
abundance: -
CDR3aa: CASSQGGAPYEQYF
CDR3nt: TGCGCCAGCAGCCAAGGAGGGGCCCCCTACGAGCAGTACTTC

v_gene: TRBV2
d_gene: -
j_gene: TRBJ2-1
abundance: -
CDR3aa: CASTRQYNEQFF
CDR3nt: TGTGCCAGCACACGGCAGTACAATGAGCAGTTCTTC

v_gene: TRBV2
d_gene: -
j_gene: TRBJ1-6
abundance: -
CDR3aa: CASRGGGGSPLHF
CDR3nt: TGTGCCAGCAGAGGCGGGGGTGGTTCACCCCTCCACTTT

v_gene: TRBV25-1
d_gene: -
j_gene: TRBJ2-5
abundance: many
CDR3aa: CASSRGTFAGETQYF
CDR3nt: TGTGCCAGCTCACGAGGGACCTTCGCAGGAGAGACCCAGTACTTC

v_gene: TRBV3-1
d_gene: TRBD2
j_gene: TRBJ2-7
abundance: many
CDR3aa: CASSQEVAGGPEQYF
CDR3nt: TGTGCCAGCAGCCAAGAAGTGGCGGGGGGCCCCGAGCAGTACTTC

v_gene: TRBV12-3/TRBV12-4
d_gene: -
j_gene: TRBJ1-5
abundance: -
CDR3aa: CASSSGLWQPQHF
CDR3nt: TGTGCCAGCAGTTCAGGGTTATGGCAGCCCCAGCATTTT

v_gene: TRBV6-5
d_gene: -
j_gene: TRBJ2-7
abundance: -
CDR3aa: CASSYAGPAYEQYF
CDR3nt: TGTGCCAGCAGTTATGCAGGTCCGGCCTACGAGCAGTACTTC

v_gene: TRBV24-1
d_gene: -
j_gene: TRBJ2-2
abundance: -
CDR3aa: CATSGGNGELFF
CDR3nt: TGTGCCACCAGTGGTGGGAACGGGGAGCTGTTTTTT

v_gene: TRBV15
d_gene: TRBD1
j_gene: TRBJ2-5
abundance: -
CDR3aa: CATEDRERETQYF
CDR3nt: TGTGCCACCGAGGACAGGGAGAGGGAGACCCAGTACTTC

v_gene: TRBV12-3/TRBV12-4
d_gene: -
j_gene: TRBJ2-2
abundance: many
CDR3aa: CASIMTGRGGELFF
CDR3nt: TGTGCCAGCATCATGACCGGTCGAGGCGGGGAGCTGTTTTTT

v_gene: TRBV2
d_gene: -
j_gene: TRBJ2-7
abundance: many
CDR3aa: CASRAPGYEQYF
CDR3nt: TGTGCCAGCAGGGCCCCCGGGTACGAGCAGTACTTC

v_gene: TRBV10-3
d_gene: -
j_gene: TRBJ1-1
abundance: -
CDR3aa: CAIRNLQGLDTEAFF
CDR3nt: TGTGCCATCCGTAACCTACAGGGCCTGGACACTGAAGCTTTCTTT

v_gene: TRBV24-1
d_gene: -
j_gene: TRBJ2-5
abundance: once
CDR3aa: CATSVPVTQETQYF
CDR3nt: TGTGCCACCAGCGTACCGGTGACCCAAGAGACCCAGTACTTC

v_gene: TRBV10-1
d_gene: -
j_gene: TRBJ2-2
abundance: -
CDR3aa: CASSALATGELFF
CDR3nt: TGCGCCAGCAGTGCCCTGGCAACCGGGGAGCTGTTTTTT

v_gene: TRBV19
d_gene: -
j_gene: TRBJ1-3
abundance: -
CDR3aa: CASSILSSGNTIYF
CDR3nt: TGTGCCAGTAGCATCTTGTCCTCTGGAAACACCATATATTTT

v_gene: TRBV7-8
d_gene: TRBD1
j_gene: TRBJ1-4
abundance: -
CDR3aa: CASSLDRGSEKLLF
CDR3nt: TGTGCCAGCAGCTTAGACAGGGGGAGTGAAAAACTGCTTTTT

v_gene: TRBV9
d_gene: TRBD1
j_gene: TRBJ1-1
abundance: -
CDR3aa: CASTTDRGNTEAFF
CDR3nt: TGTGCCAGCACCACTGACAGGGGGAACACTGAAGCTTTCTTT

v_gene: TRBV6-1
d_gene: -
j_gene: TRBJ1-4
abundance: many
CDR3aa: CASSEQVQNEKLFF
CDR3nt: TGTGCCAGCAGTGAACAGGTGCAAAATGAAAAACTGTTTTTT

v_gene: TRBV7-3
d_gene: -
j_gene: TRBJ2-1
abundance: many
CDR3aa: CASSIQGGEQFF
CDR3nt: TGTGCCAGCAGCATACAGGGCGGTGAGCAGTTCTTC

v_gene: TRBV6-1
d_gene: -
j_gene: TRBJ1-5
abundance: -
CDR3aa: CASSELVSNQPQHF
CDR3nt: TGTGCCAGCAGTGAATTGGTCAGCAATCAGCCCCAGCATTTT

v_gene: TRBV3-1
d_gene: -
j_gene: TRBJ1-2
abundance: many
CDR3aa: CASSQEIYGYTF
CDR3nt: TGTGCCAGCAGCCAAGAAATCTATGGCTACACCTTC

v_gene: TRBV14
d_gene: TRBD1
j_gene: TRBJ1-4
abundance: many
CDR3aa: CASSQDVRGTGGEKLFF
CDR3nt: TGTGCCAGCAGCCAAGACGTACGGGGGACAGGGGGCGAAAAACTGTTTTTT

v_gene: TRBV7-9
d_gene: -
j_gene: TRBJ2-2
abundance: -
CDR3aa: CASSLSPANTGELFF
CDR3nt: TGTGCCAGCAGCTTAAGCCCAGCGAACACCGGGGAGCTGTTTTTT

v_gene: TRBV20-1
d_gene: TRBD1
j_gene: TRBJ1-4
abundance: many
CDR3aa: CSARPSGGEKLFF
CDR3nt: TGCAGTGCTAGGCCGTCAGGGGGGGAAAAACTGTTTTTT

v_gene: TRBV2
d_gene: -
j_gene: TRBJ1-1
abundance: few
CDR3aa: CASSITMNTEAFF
CDR3nt: TGTGCCAGCTCTATAACTATGAACACTGAAGCTTTCTTT

v_gene: TRBV7-8
d_gene: -
j_gene: TRBJ2-1
abundance: many
CDR3aa: CASSSGSYNEQFF
CDR3nt: TGTGCCAGCAGCTCCGGCTCCTACAATGAGCAGTTCTTC

v_gene: TRBV7-8
d_gene: TRBD1
j_gene: TRBJ2-5
abundance: many
CDR3aa: CASSLGPGTGQETQYF
CDR3nt: TGTGCCAGCAGCTTAGGTCCGGGGACAGGCCAAGAGACCCAGTACTTC

v_gene: TRBV11-2
d_gene: -
j_gene: TRBJ2-2
abundance: many
CDR3aa: CASSLDHTGELFF
CDR3nt: TGTGCCAGCAGCTTGGATCACACCGGGGAGCTGTTTTTT

v_gene: TRBV4-1
d_gene: TRBD1
j_gene: TRBJ2-2
abundance: many
CDR3aa: CASSQLPGTGGTGELFF
CDR3nt: TGCGCCAGCAGCCAACTTCCCGGGACAGGGGGCACCGGGGAGCTGTTTTTT

v_gene: TRBV7-8
d_gene: -
j_gene: TRBJ2-1
abundance: many
CDR3aa: CASSLGENSYNEQFF
CDR3nt: TGTGCCAGCAGCTTGGGAGAAAACTCCTACAATGAGCAGTTCTTC

v_gene: TRBV7-9
d_gene: TRBD1
j_gene: TRBJ1-4
abundance: many
CDR3aa: CASSLAMGQGPRKNEKLFF
CDR3nt: TGTGCCAGCAGCTTAGCTATGGGACAGGGTCCCCGCAAGAATGAAAAACTGTTTTTT

v_gene: TRBV20-1
d_gene: -
j_gene: TRBJ2-5
abundance: few
CDR3aa: CSARGTTGVREKLFFGSGTQYF
CDR3nt: -

v_gene: TRBV20-1
d_gene: TRBD1
j_gene: TRBJ1-4
abundance: few
CDR3aa: CSAPGQGTSEKLFF
CDR3nt: TGCAGTGCTCCAGGACAGGGGACTAGTGAAAAACTGTTTTTT

v_gene: TRBV10-3
d_gene: -
j_gene: TRBJ2-7
abundance: once
CDR3aa: CAISEKGSVYEQYF
CDR3nt: TGTGCCATCAGTGAGAAGGGGAGCGTATACGAGCAGTACTTC

v_gene: TRBV4-1
d_gene: TRBD2
j_gene: TRBJ2-2
abundance: -
CDR3aa: CASSQASGGLNTGELFF
CDR3nt: TGCGCCAGCAGCCAGGCTAGCGGGGGGCTTAACACCGGGGAGCTGTTTTTT

v_gene: TRBV24-1
d_gene: -
j_gene: TRBJ2-7
abundance: -
CDR3aa: CATSDTVSGNEQYF
CDR3nt: TGTGCCACCAGTGACACAGTTAGCGGTAACGAGCAGTACTTC

v_gene: TRBV20-1
d_gene: TRBD2
j_gene: TRBJ2-3
abundance: many
CDR3aa: CSARDLASGAPDTQYF
CDR3nt: TGCAGTGCTAGAGATTTGGCTAGCGGGGCCCCAGATACGCAGTATTTT

v_gene: TRBV5-8
d_gene: TRBD2
j_gene: TRBJ2-2
abundance: many
CDR3aa: CASSLWGGAGELFF
CDR3nt: TGTGCCAGCAGCTTGTGGGGGGGAGCCGGGGAGCTGTTTTTT

v_gene: TRBV7-9
d_gene: -
j_gene: TRBJ1-6
abundance: -
CDR3aa: CASNRQNSPLHF
CDR3nt: TGTGCCAGCAACCGACAGAATTCACCCCTCCACTTT

v_gene: TRBV3-1
d_gene: TRBD1
j_gene: TRBJ2-7
abundance: few
CDR3aa: CASSQRSGTGGNEQYF
CDR3nt: TGTGCCAGCAGCCAAAGATCCGGGACAGGGGGGAACGAGCAGTACTTC

v_gene: TRBV7-3
d_gene: -
j_gene: TRBJ2-2
abundance: -
CDR3aa: CASSQRGELFF
CDR3nt: TGTGCCAGCAGCCAGCGCGGGGAGCTGTTTTTT

v_gene: TRBV19
d_gene: -
j_gene: TRBJ2-7
abundance: -
CDR3aa: CASRKGGGEEQYF
CDR3nt: TGTGCCAGTAGGAAGGGGGGGGGGGAAGAGCAGTACTTC

v_gene: TRBV10-2
d_gene: -
j_gene: TRBJ1-3
abundance: many
CDR3aa: CASSEDGGNTIYF
CDR3nt: TGCGCCAGCAGCGAAGACGGGGGAAACACCATATATTTT

v_gene: TRBV20-1
d_gene: -
j_gene: TRBJ1-4
abundance: many
CDR3aa: CSASGGGGGEKLFF
CDR3nt: TGCAGTGCTAGTGGGGGGGGTGGAGGGGAAAAACTGTTTTTT

v_gene: TRBV5-1
d_gene: TRBD1
j_gene: TRBJ1-3
abundance: -
CDR3aa: CANSRDRSAGNTIYF
CDR3nt: TGCGCCAACAGCCGGGACAGATCAGCTGGAAACACCATATATTTT

v_gene: TRBV20-1
d_gene: -
j_gene: TRBJ2-7
abundance: -
CDR3aa: CSAREVGVAYEQYF
CDR3nt: TGCAGTGCTAGAGAGGTTGGCGTTGCCTACGAGCAGTACTTC

v_gene: TRBV7-9
d_gene: -
j_gene: TRBJ2-1
abundance: many
CDR3aa: CASSLEVYDEQFF
CDR3nt: TGTGCCAGCAGCTTAGAGGTATACGATGAGCAGTTCTTC

v_gene: TRBV12-5
d_gene: TRBD1
j_gene: TRBJ1-2
abundance: -
CDR3aa: CASSRQGSEGYTF
CDR3nt: TGTGCCAGCAGTCGACAGGGCTCAGAAGGCTACACCTTC

v_gene: TRBV7-2
d_gene: -
j_gene: TRBJ2-3
abundance: few
CDR3aa: CASSQDLAGASTDTQYF
CDR3nt: TGTGCCAGCAGCCAAGATCTGGCGGGGGCTAGCACAGATACGCAGTATTTT

v_gene: TRBV7-9
d_gene: -
j_gene: TRBJ2-7
abundance: -
CDR3aa: CASSLRGGGETYGQYF
CDR3nt: TGTGCCAGCAGCTTGAGGGGGGGGGGGGAGACCTACGGGCAGTACTTC

v_gene: TRBV4-1
d_gene: -
j_gene: TRBJ1-4
abundance: many
CDR3aa: CASSQDNSYNEKLFF
CDR3nt: TGCGCCAGCAGCCAAGATAACAGTTATAATGAAAAACTGTTTTTT

v_gene: TRBV3-1
d_gene: TRBD1
j_gene: TRBJ1-2
abundance: few
CDR3aa: CASSPIPGQANYGYTF
CDR3nt: TGTGCCAGCAGCCCGATCCCGGGACAGGCTAACTATGGCTACACCTTC

v_gene: TRBV12-3/TRBV12-4
d_gene: -
j_gene: TRBJ1-6
abundance: many
CDR3aa: CASSFVFSPLHF
CDR3nt: TGTGCCAGCAGTTTTGTTTTTTCACCCCTCCACTTT

v_gene: TRBV20-1
d_gene: TRBD2
j_gene: TRBJ2-1
abundance: -
CDR3aa: CSAPSRGVGTSGNYEQFF
CDR3nt: TGCAGTGCACCTAGTAGGGGGGTCGGGACTAGCGGGAACTATGAGCAGTTCTTC

v_gene: TRBV11-2
d_gene: -
j_gene: TRBJ2-7
abundance: once
CDR3aa: CASSLEPGATYEQYF
CDR3nt: TGTGCCAGCAGCTTAGAACCAGGGGCCACCTACGAGCAGTACTTC

v_gene: TRBV5-1
d_gene: -
j_gene: TRBJ1-1
abundance: many
CDR3aa: CASGVLPNTEAFF
CDR3nt: TGCGCCAGCGGAGTGTTACCGAACACTGAAGCTTTCTTT

v_gene: TRBV28
d_gene: -
j_gene: TRBJ1-2
abundance: many
CDR3aa: CASRGDGYGYTF
CDR3nt: TGTGCCAGCAGGGGGGACGGCTATGGCTACACCTTC